What follows is one T cell receptor beta chain and its context. Antigen specificity is unknown. Germline CDR1 and CDR2: SGHAT and FQNNGV. The CDR3 is 14 residues long. V dropped 2 bases and J dropped 7 bases, with 12 bases sitting between them. The treatment here: some 19 received Ad26.COV2.S at low or high dose, single or two shots; roughly five received placebo; per-sample allocation not given. After the first vaccine or placebo injection, samples were drawn on day 63. Vaccination used an Ad26 vector expressing Wuhan-strain SARS-CoV-2 spike. This sample was included in a study of Ad26.COV2.S vaccination and SARS-CoV-2 variants. TCRdb keeps only in-frame clones here, not all; method: immunoSEQ multiplex PCR. The table lists around 270,000 clones, 87% of them singletons, with roughly 3% in the top ten. Whole-study results and caveats: Vaccinees displayed broader spike-specific TCR repertoires than placebo recipients. Analytic work on TCR breadth and depth might have understated the full extent of total T cell responses.

The receptor was isolated from a person aged 18-65 years who received the Ad26.COV2.S COVID-19 vaccine or a placebo. This specimen consisted of peripheral blood, obtained in a trial of Ad26.COV2.S vaccine versus placebo. This chain links TRBV11-2 with TRBJ2-1; D remains unclear. DNA of the CDR3: TGTGCCAGCAGCTTATCACTGGCTGCTAATGAGCAGTTCTTC. It encodes CASSLSLAANEQFF. The variable domain in full, with the rest retrieved from reference TRBV11-2 and TRBJ2-1, is EAGVAQSPRYKIIEKRQSVAFWCNPISGHATLYWYQQILGQGPKLLIQFQNNGVVDDSQLPKDRFSAERLKGVDSTLKIQPAKLEDSAVYLCASSLSLAANEQFFGPGTRLTVL.